The clone carrying this T cell receptor beta chain was seen a single time. Under the authors' procedure: For nucleated cells, counts were estimated from reference gene primer amplification. The repertoire was sequenced with immunoSEQ multiplex PCR; TCRdb's copy has only in-frame clones and lacks some. V, J and clone size are taken as reported in that table, and D and trimming were inferred from the DNA itself. The table has under 400,000 clones, around nine tenths seen once. This record belongs to a study of blood T cell repertoires in COVID-19. Study-level background: PBMCs, B-cell-depleted T cells, or T cells were the source of the cDNA or gDNA that made up the material.

Individuals drawn from around 25 US areas were about 18 to 100 years old. The V and J ends lost 5 bases and 1 base, in that order; junction bases with no gene match: 6. Germline V gene sequence: CDR1 SNHLY, CDR2 FYNNEI. The CDR3 totals 16 residues. Sequenced input: PBMCs or T cells enriched from blood (not recorded which). This chain links TRBV2 with TRBJ1-3; 9 bases align to TRBD1. This TCR derives from a woman aged 25 to 39 who had been exposed to COVID-19. CDR3 sequence reads: CASSSLGTGSGNTIYF. CDR3 bases: TGTGCCAGCAGTTCCCTCGGGACAGGGTCTGGAAACACCATATATTTT.